The clone carrying this T cell receptor (beta chain) turned up a few times. Its target is unknown. Time point meaning: newly diagnosed GD, antithyroid drugs for less than 3 months. PBMCs were the source of the RNA used for TCR sequencing. The data belong to a study of regulatory T cells in long-lasting Graves disease. Study-wide findings and caveats: Thyroid tissue was not studied; only peripheral blood was. In persistent patients, shared public clonotypes (approximately 3,000) outnumbered those in new patients (roughly 870). Favoring TRBV28, TRBJ1-2 and TRBJ2-5 was a feature seen in persistent disease.

Investigators prepared the TCR beta libraries by applying iRepertoire HTBI primers and Arm-PCR of CDR3 regions. TCRdb ran MiXCR on the multiplex PCR reads and lists one entry per CDR3 protein. The data show about 470,000 distinct CDR3 sequences, 15% to 20% seen once. The trim removed 1 base at V and 1 base at J, leaving 4 bases unmatched. The CDR3 has 15 residues. Germline V gene sequence: CDR1 SGHDN, CDR2 FVKESK. A further study also used this sample, focusing on T cells in Graves' hyperthyroidism and ophthalmopathy. That work states: Patients aged 18 to 65 had newly diagnosed hyperthyroidism of under 2 months' duration.

This TCR was recovered from a man aged 40-50 years with Graves disease. Sequencing was performed on peripheral blood mononuclear cells (PBMCs), taken at new diagnosis, from a patient treated with antithyroid drugs. The V and J genes are TRBV14 and TRBJ2-7; TRBD1 aligns across 7 bases. The CDR3 DNA follows: TGTGCCAGCAGCCAAGGACAGGGCCTATCCTACGAGCAGTACTTC. This translates into CASSQGQGLSYEQYF. Complete variable domain (other parts from reference TRBV14 and TRBJ2-7): EAGVTQFPSHSVIEKGQTVTLRCDPISGHDNLYWYRRVMGKEIKFLLHFVKESKQDESGMPNNRFLAERTGGTYSTLKVQPAELEDSGVYFCASSQGQGLSYEQYFGPGTRLTVT.